One sample yielded the 27 T cell receptor beta chains listed below, sequenced in a study of early T cells in non-severe SARS-CoV-2 infection. TCRdb analysed the 5' RACE reads with MiXCR anew, one entry per CDR3 protein. This table has around 61,000 distinct CDR3 sequences, roughly a tenth appearing once. The specimen sequenced was whole blood. The receptors originated from an adult who was a healthcare worker with PCR-confirmed SARS-CoV-2 infection or an uninfected control (not recorded which).

The sample holds many counts of this clonotype. The gene calls are TRBV6-5 and TRBJ1-5; D uncertain. The CDR3 is 16 residues long. The germline V gene has CDR1 MNHEY and CDR2 SVGAGI. Trimming took 4 bases from V and 7 from J, leaving 20 bases between them. The CDR3: CASSSTRIGGGQPQHF. For the CDR3, the DNA is TGTGCCAGCAGTTCCACCAGAATTGGAGGCGGCCAGCCCCAGCATTTT.

This chain joins TRBV11-2 and TRBJ2-5; a weak D match, TRBD2 (6 bases). The CDR3 runs 14 residues. Per the germline V gene, CDR1 is SGHAT and CDR2 is FQNNGV. V gave up 3 bases and J gave up 5 bases, with 13 bases separating them. Here the CDR3 reads CASSFFLAIETQYF. For the CDR3, the DNA is TGTGCCAGCAGCTTCTTTCTAGCGATTGAGACCCAGTACTTC. The entire variable domain, with the rest obtained from reference TRBV11-2 and TRBJ2-5, is as follows: EAGVAQSPRYKIIEKRQSVAFWCNPISGHATLYWYQQILGQGPKLLIQFQNNGVVDDSQLPKDRFSAERLKGVDSTLKIQPAKLEDSAVYLCASSFFLAIETQYFGPGTRLLVL.

This chain links TRBV6-6 with TRBJ2-3; TRBD2 might be the D (6 bases). The V gene's germline CDR1 is MNHNY and CDR2 SVGAGI (reference sequence). The CDR3 runs 17 residues. Trimming took 0 bases from V and 5 from J, leaving 18 bases between them. DNA of the CDR3: TGTGCCAGCAGTTACTCGATGAGGGGACTCAAAGGAGATACGCAGTATTTT. Amino acid sequence: CASSYSMRGLKGDTQYF.

This clonotype was observed at least ten times. The V gene is TRBV10-2, the J gene TRBJ2-5, with D hard to call. Per germline, CDR1 WSHSY and CDR2 SAAADI. V lost 0 bases to trimming and J lost 5 bases, with 7 bases between them. The CDR3 has 13 residues. The CDR3 bases are TGCGCCAGCAGTGAGTCCCCTTGGGAGACCCAGTACTTC. This translates into CASSESPWETQYF.

V and J are TRBV29-1 and TRBJ2-7, with TRBD1 matching 7 bases. After removal of 7 bases from V and 2 bases from J, the junction contained 5 bases not matched to a gene. CDR1 and CDR2 (germline): SQVTM, ANQGSEA. This CDR3 is 12 amino acids long. CDR3: CSALGQAYEQYF. The CDR3 DNA sequence: TGCAGCGCCCTAGGACAGGCCTACGAGCAGTACTTC.

This clonotype has more than one count but fewer than ten. J is TRBJ1-1 and V is TRBV4-3; 8 bases are shared with TRBD1. The CDR3 consists of 15 residues. From germline, CDR1 is LGHNA and CDR2 YSLEER. Unmatched junction bases numbered 4, after V lost 3 bases and J lost 1 base. The CDR3 is CASSQVGQGNTEAFF. The CDR3 DNA follows: TGCGCCAGCAGCCAGGTAGGACAGGGGAACACTGAAGCTTTCTTT.

This clonotype was detected ten times or more. The V call is TRBV30, the J call TRBJ2-1, with D possibly matching TRBD2 (5 bases). Germline assignment: CDR1 GTSNPN and CDR2 SVGIG (reference sequence). CDR3 length: 12 residues. V lost 1 base and J lost 7, with 8 bases in between. CDR3 sequence reads: CAWSERVNEQFF. DNA of the CDR3: TGTGCCTGGAGTGAGAGGGTAAATGAGCAGTTCTTC.

V is TRBV7-3 and J is TRBJ1-4; TRBD1 might be the D (5 bases). The CDR3 consists of 14 residues. The germline CDR1 and CDR2 sequences are SGHTA and FQGTGA. The V end lost 0 bases, the J end lost 8 bases, and 10 bases lay between the germline ends. The CDR3 region has the DNA TGTGCCAGCAGCTTAACCAGGGCGGGAGAAAAACTGTTTTTT. Its protein product is CASSLTRAGEKLFF.

This clonotype was observed once. A single base separates this from a much larger clone, so it may be a read error. V is TRBV21-1 and J is TRBJ1-1. TRBV21-1 is described as a pseudogene. The CDR3 is made up of 14 amino acids. The CDR3 spells CASSNERVDTETFF. In nucleotides, the CDR3 is TGTGCCAGCAGCAATGAGCGGGTTGACACTGAAACTTTCTTT.

The table lists this clonotype with many counts. The J gene is TRBJ2-2, the V gene TRBV12-3 or TRBV12-4; no clear D gene. This CDR3 spans 13 amino acids. V was trimmed by 3 bases and J by 2 bases, leaving 4 bases between them. This CDR3 is CASSFSNTGELFF. The CDR3 bases are TGTGCCAGCAGTTTTAGCAACACCGGGGAGCTGTTTTTT.

The sample holds many counts of this clonotype. The V and J genes are TRBV29-1 and TRBJ2-3; D unclear. CDR3 size: 13 residues. With 4 bases removed from V and 1 base from J, the gap between germline ends came to 9 bases. Germline V gives CDR1 SQVTM, CDR2 ANQGSEA. CDR3 sequence: CSVAHAGTDTQYF. The CDR3 DNA sequence: TGCAGCGTTGCCCATGCGGGCACAGATACGCAGTATTTT.

The CDR3 is CSVLWISGRTDTQYF. The CDR3 DNA follows: TGCAGCGTTCTGTGGATTAGCGGGAGAACAGATACGCAGTATTTT. The genes are TRBV29-1 and TRBJ2-3, with 9 nucleotides matching TRBD2. This CDR3 contains 15 residues. Germline CDR1 and CDR2: SQVTM and ANQGSEA. V shed 5 bases and J 3 bases; nucleotides not matched to a gene: 9.

The table lists this clonotype with many counts. V gene TRBV4-2 combines with J gene TRBJ2-7; the D gene could be TRBD1 or TRBD2 (5 bases each). The length of the CDR3 is 15 residues. CDR1 and CDR2 from the germline V gene are LGHNA and YNFKEQ. V shed 3 bases and J shed 4 bases, with 16 bases lying between them. The CDR3 here is CASSQSTGPVYEQYF. CDR3 DNA sequence: TGTGCCAGCAGCCAGTCCACGGGACCAGTATACGAGCAGTACTTC.

This chain uses TRBV12-5 with TRBJ2-3; D ambiguous. Germline assignment: CDR1 LGHNT and CDR2 FRNRAP. There are 14 residues in the CDR3. The V gene lost 1 base and the J gene lost 3 bases, with 8 bases spanning the gap. The CDR3 bases are TGTGCTAGTGGTTTGGCGACTTGGACAGATACGCAGTATTTT. It specifies CASGLATWTDTQYF. The variable domain in full, with the rest retrieved from reference TRBV12-5 and TRBJ2-3, is DARVTQTPRHKVTEMGQEVTMRCQPILGHNTVFWYRQTMMQGLELLAYFRNRAPLDDSGMPKDRFSAEMPDATLATLKIQPSEPRDSAVYFCASGLATWTDTQYFGPGTRLTVL.

This clonotype came up many times. The gene calls are TRBV7-9 and TRBJ1-1, with D uncertain. The CDR3 consists of 9 residues. Germline V CDR1 and CDR2: SEHNR, FQNEAQ (reference sequence). V lost 8 bases and J lost 6, with 4 bases in between. The CDR3 is CASGPEAFF. The CDR3 DNA reads as TGTGCCAGCGGTCCTGAAGCTTTCTTT. Together with reference TRBV7-9 and TRBJ1-1, the CDR3 gives the full variable domain: DTGVSQNPRHKITKRGQNVTFRCDPISEHNRLYWYRQTLGQGPEFLTYFQNEAQLEKSRLLSDRFSAERPKGSFSTLEIQRTEQGDSAMYLCASGPEAFFGQGTRLTVV.

The table lists this clonotype with many counts. The rearrangement uses TRBV7-2 and TRBJ2-3; D uncertain. Germline lookup yields CDR1 SGHTA and CDR2 FQGNSA. Trimming cost V 4 bases and J 6 bases, with 14 bases left between them. This CDR3 is built from 14 residues. In DNA form, the CDR3 reads TGTGCCAGCAGCTCCCCTGGGCCTGTGGATACGCAGTATTTT. Its translation: CASSSPGPVDTQYF.

The chain recombines TRBV20-1 with TRBJ1-4; D is unresolved. The length of the CDR3 is 13 residues. The V and J ends lost 3 bases and 4 bases respectively, with 9 bases between them. The germline V gene has CDR1 DFQATT and CDR2 SNEGSKA (reference sequence). CDR3 DNA: TGCAGTGCTAGGGCGGGGTTTAATGAAAAACTGTTTTTT. Protein sequence: CSARAGFNEKLFF.

V usage is TRBV5-5 and J usage is TRBJ2-5; no clear D. Between the trimmed V and J ends, which lost 1 base and 2 bases, there was a span of 15 bases. Germline lookup yields CDR1 SGHKS and CDR2 YYEKEE (reference sequence). This CDR3 contains 16 residues. DNA for the CDR3: TGTGCCAGCAGCTTGCTCTTCTCTTACACTCAAGAGACCCAGTACTTC. This sequence encodes CASSLLFSYTQETQYF.

The rearrangement uses TRBV9 and TRBJ1-1; no definite D call. Germline V lookup: CDR1 SGDLS, CDR2 YYNGEE. This CDR3 contains 14 residues. The V end lost 4 bases, the J end lost 11 bases, and 21 bases lay between the germline ends. CDR3 sequence: CASSPTETPTSAFF. The CDR3 DNA sequence: TGTGCCAGCAGCCCAACCGAGACCCCGACGTCGGCTTTCTTT. The variable domain in full, with the rest retrieved from reference TRBV9 and TRBJ1-1, is DSGVTQTPKHLITATGQRVTLRCSPRSGDLSVYWYQQSLDQGLQFLIQYYNGEERAKGNILERFSAQQFPDLHSELNLSSLELGDSALYFCASSPTETPTSAFFGQGTRLTVV.

This clonotype was seen only a few times. The chain has TRBV19 and TRBJ1-5; TRBD1 is a possible D gene (6 bases). In germline, CDR1 is LNHDA, CDR2 SQIVND (reference sequence). The CDR3 is 14 residues long. Trimming shortened V by 1 base and J by 2 bases, and 6 bases separated the two germline ends. The CDR3 DNA reads TGTGCCAGTAGTATAGGACAGGGCAATCAGCCCCAGCATTTT. Translation: CASSIGQGNQPQHF.

In this sample, this clonotype turned up many times. This sequence joins TRBV12-3 or TRBV12-4 and TRBJ2-1, with 14 bases fitting TRBD2. J was trimmed by 4 bases and V by 6 bases; bases with no gene match: 2. This CDR3 is built from 15 residues. The CDR3 DNA reads as TGTGCCAGCAGGGGGACTAGCGGGGGATACAATGAGCAGTTCTTC. Translating gives CASRGTSGGYNEQFF.

In this sample, this clonotype turned up a few times. The chain recombines TRBV3-1 with TRBJ2-5; 12 nucleotides agree with TRBD2. Germline CDR1 and CDR2: LGHDT and YNNKEL (reference sequence). The J segment lost 2 bases and the V segment lost 6 bases, leaving 7 bases of the junction unmatched. CDR3 length equals 16 residues. CDR3 loop: CASSRSTSGGQETQYF. The CDR3 bases are TGTGCCAGCAGTCGCTCGACTAGCGGGGGACAAGAGACCCAGTACTTC.

This clonotype came up many times. This chain links TRBV5-1 with TRBJ2-1; the D gene is possibly TRBD2 (5 bases). Trimming stripped 4 bases from V and 0 bases from J, with 11 bases between. The CDR3 covers 15 residues. From germline, CDR1 is SGHRS and CDR2 YFSETQ. CDR3 bases: TGCGCCAGCAGCCCGGGATGGAGCTCCTACAATGAGCAGTTCTTC. This codes for CASSPGWSSYNEQFF.

This clonotype was observed at least ten times. The chain is built from TRBV16 and TRBJ1-2; D gene ambiguous. This CDR3 is 13 amino acids long. Germline V gene data show CDR1 as KGHSY and CDR2 as FQNENV. Trimming removed 0 bases from V and 4 bases from J, with 6 bases in between. CDR3 DNA sequence: TGTGCCAGCAGCCAATCTTTCGGCTATGGCTACACCTTC. It encodes CASSQSFGYGYTF. Looking up the rest from reference TRBV16 and TRBJ1-2 gives the full variable domain: GEEVAQTPKHLVRGEGQKAKLYCAPIKGHSYVFWYQQVLKNEFKFLISFQNENVFDETGMPKERFSAKCLPNSPCSLEIQATKLEDSAVYFCASSQSFGYGYTFGSGTRLTVV.

This clonotype was seen a few times. This chain connects TRBV7-6 to TRBJ2-5; D ambiguous. The germline V and J ends were trimmed by 0 bases and 5 bases, with 4 bases remaining between them. From germline, CDR1 is SGHVS and CDR2 FNYEAQ. The CDR3 extends over 12 amino acids. CDR3 DNA: TGTGCCAGCAGCTTAGCGCGTGAGACCCAGTACTTC. Translated, it gives CASSLARETQYF.

This clonotype has more than one count but fewer than ten. V gene TRBV4-2 combines with J gene TRBJ1-3; D unresolved. The CDR3 sequence is 15 residues long. Trimming took 0 bases from V and 9 from J, leaving 15 bases between them. Looked up from germline, CDR1 is LGHNA and CDR2 is YNFKEQ. CDR3 sequence: CASSQEKWLRSTIYF. CDR3 nucleotide sequence: TGTGCCAGCAGCCAAGAAAAGTGGCTACGGAGCACCATATATTTT.

This clonotype occurred many times. The chain employs TRBV6-5 and TRBJ2-3; D remains unclear. V lost 6 bases, J lost 2 bases, and 15 bases lay in between. This CDR3 is built from 15 residues. Germline V CDR1 and CDR2: MNHEY, SVGAGI. The CDR3 loop is CASSFTPSPTDTQYF. CDR3 sequence (DNA): TGTGCCAGCAGCTTTACACCTTCCCCCACAGATACGCAGTATTTT.